This T cell receptor beta chain was profiled in a study of shared clonotypes between healthy human individuals (dated by TCRdb to about 2020). As for the study more broadly: Two women and a few men aged 18 to 49 years were included in the cohort. For each donor, CD4 naive and CD4 memory were each given three plates, CD8 naive was given two plates, and CD8 memory was given one plate. To estimate repertoire size and how much clonotype sharing occurs between individuals, the study deeply sequenced the blood TCR repertoires of five healthy adults. To increase sequencing depth and limit assay-specific biases, TCR repertoire library preparation and sequencing were carried out by different laboratories using diverse techniques. Per donor, leukapheresis produced somewhere between about 0.9 and 9 billion PBMCs.

The study at large found these results: Clonotypes shared by all four sorted-subset donors showed higher generation probabilities than non-shared clonotypes. When a handful of donors were compared, the shared fraction of clonotypes was about 5.5% for naive CD4, 3.5% for naive CD8, more than 2% for memory CD4, and 0.4% for memory CD8. Because the study included a small number of donors, the genetic and exposure-history diversity represented was limited. Rarefaction of sorted-subset datasets indicated incomplete sequencing despite the large sequencing depth. Sampling was restricted to blood, and TCR repertoires in tissues likely differ from the TCR repertoires found in blood. Estimated clonotype richness was generally larger for naive than for memory subsets. Pairwise subsampling indicated that sequencing depth was expected to affect the degree of clonotype sharing among donors.

Using the deep immunoSEQ assay, multiplex PCR amplified TCR CDR3 regions from genomic DNA. Extracted genomic DNA from each cell subset was spread evenly across all wells of several immunoSEQ 96-well plates, with each plate serving as a replicate. For sorted subsets, each replicate PCR was loaded with about 0.2 ug genomic DNA, equivalent to approximately 27,000 T cell genomes. Purified libraries were quantified with a Qubit 3.0 fluorometer, sized on a Bioanalyzer 2100, and re-quantified with the KAPA Library Quantification kit. Every immunoSEQ 96-well plate was sequenced on a dedicated single-read 150-cycle Illumina NextSeq 550 flow cell. As for the original processing: Because only junctional sequences without quality scores were contained in the immunoSEQ output, filtering matching that applied to full-length reads could not be performed. Sequences were annotated with PyIR, a Python wrapper for IgBLAST v1.9, and V/J genes and CDR3 were assigned using IMGT germline references. Reads were removed for weak V/J assignments (E-value above 1e-6), missing CDR3, stop codons, out-of-frame junctions, or ambiguous translated residues. A V3J clonotype was defined by an identical inferred V gene, J gene, and CDR3 amino acid sequence. Percentage overlap between repertoires was computed as shared unique clonotypes divided by the size of the smaller repertoire. Three approaches were used to assess repertoire richness: RTK rarefaction, the Chao1 estimator, and Recon v2.1 estimates of unobserved clonotypes. For all TCRbeta clonotypes obtained by the gDNA method from several donors, generation probabilities were computed with OLGA. In TCRdb, the immuneACCESS table is reduced to in-frame sequences with V and J assigned. These tables do not hold every clone; where another copy was compared, an unresolved V gene accounts for under half, and the others remain unexplained. V, J and clone size derive from that table, while D and trimming were established from the DNA sequence. This sample gives over 750,000 clones in total; about 96% of them show up just once. Around 0.25% of the sample belongs to the ten largest clones.

The CDR3 runs 12 residues from the cysteine to the phenylalanine. The kept DNA is CDR3 alone, 36 bases in frame from the first base. CDR1 SNHLY and CDR2 FYNNEI were looked up in the germline V gene. V loses 8 bases of germline sequence and J loses 4 bases, and the interval between the two ends is 9 bases. CD8 naive samples consisted of CD45RO-negative cells that were positively selected for CCR7, yielding a CD45RA+CCR7+ population without TemRA cells. Donors were healthy HIV-negative adults with no recently reported acute infections or vaccinations. Only Caucasian adults living in Nashville, Tennessee, USA were represented among the donors. Blood was obtained by leukapheresis, after which PBMCs were separated by Ficoll-Histopaque density gradient centrifugation and cryopreserved in liquid nitrogen vapor phase. Purity and quantity of every magnetically sorted T cell population were checked by analytical flow cytometry. From each sorted fraction, genomic DNA was isolated and quantified by UV absorbance on a Nanodrop 2000c.

As concerns this clone: No antigen is known for it. One base away there is no much larger clone; base qualities are not given.

The sequence was obtained from a man aged 25-40 years in good health. The sample consisted of naive CD8+ T cells sorted from blood. The cell subset or site label here, explained by the study, means: CD45RA+CCR7+. This chain joins TRBV2 to TRBJ2-1; TRBD1 is possibly the D segment (5 matching bases). The base sequence is TGTGCCAGCGGCGACAGATACAATGAGCAGTTCTTC. Its translation reads: CASGDRYNEQFF.